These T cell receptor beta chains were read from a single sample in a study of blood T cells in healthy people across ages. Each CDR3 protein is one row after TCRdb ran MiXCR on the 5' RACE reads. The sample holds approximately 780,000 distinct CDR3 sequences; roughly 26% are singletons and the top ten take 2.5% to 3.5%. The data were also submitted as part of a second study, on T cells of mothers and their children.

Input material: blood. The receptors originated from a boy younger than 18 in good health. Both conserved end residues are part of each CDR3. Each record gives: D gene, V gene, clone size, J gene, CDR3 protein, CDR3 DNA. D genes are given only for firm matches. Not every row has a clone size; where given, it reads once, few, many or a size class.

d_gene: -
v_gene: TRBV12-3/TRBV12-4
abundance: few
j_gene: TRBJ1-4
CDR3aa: CASSAAGFEKLFF
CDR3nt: TGTGCCAGCAGTGCAGCGGGGTTCGAAAAACTGTTTTTT

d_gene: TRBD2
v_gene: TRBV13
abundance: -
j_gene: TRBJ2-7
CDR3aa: CASSEWSSGGRISYEQYF
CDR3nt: TGTGCCAGCTCGGAATGGTCGTCGGGGGGGCGAATCTCCTACGAGCAGTACTTC

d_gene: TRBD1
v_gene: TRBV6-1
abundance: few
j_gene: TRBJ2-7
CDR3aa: CASRRETGFSYEQYF
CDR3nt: TGTGCCAGCAGAAGGGAGACAGGGTTCTCCTACGAGCAGTACTTC

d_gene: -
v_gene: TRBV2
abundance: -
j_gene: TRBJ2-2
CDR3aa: CASSPHLGGAITGELFF
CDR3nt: TGTGCCAGCAGCCCACATCTGGGCGGGGCTATAACCGGGGAGCTGTTTTTT

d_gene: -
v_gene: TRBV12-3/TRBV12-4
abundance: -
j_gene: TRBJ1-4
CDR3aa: CASSLLGDEKLFF
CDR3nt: TGTGCCAGCAGTCTTCTAGGCGATGAAAAACTGTTTTTT

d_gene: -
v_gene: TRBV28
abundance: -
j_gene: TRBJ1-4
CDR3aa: CASTRGAANEKLFF
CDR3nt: TGTGCCAGCACCCGAGGAGCGGCTAATGAAAAACTGTTTTTT

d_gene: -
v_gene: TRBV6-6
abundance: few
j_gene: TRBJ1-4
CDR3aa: CATSGGGEEKLFF
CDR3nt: TGTGCCACCAGTGGCGGCGGGGAGGAAAAACTGTTTTTT

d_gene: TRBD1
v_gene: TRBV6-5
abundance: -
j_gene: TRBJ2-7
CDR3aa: CASTASGTGGREQYF
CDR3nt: TGTGCCAGCACAGCCTCCGGGACAGGGGGCAGAGAGCAGTACTTC

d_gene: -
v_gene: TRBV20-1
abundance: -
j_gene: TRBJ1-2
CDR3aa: CSAISRDGTNYGYTF
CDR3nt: TGCAGTGCTATCAGCAGGGATGGGACTAACTATGGCTACACCTTC

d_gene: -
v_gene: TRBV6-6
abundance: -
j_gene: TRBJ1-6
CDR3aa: CASSYSTGWADSPLHF
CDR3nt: TGTGCCAGCAGTTACTCGACTGGGTGGGCGGATTCACCCCTCCACTTT

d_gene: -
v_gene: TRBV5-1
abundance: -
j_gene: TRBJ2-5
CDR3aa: CASSFRGVKETQYF
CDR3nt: TGCGCCAGCAGCTTCCGCGGGGTGAAAGAGACCCAGTACTTC

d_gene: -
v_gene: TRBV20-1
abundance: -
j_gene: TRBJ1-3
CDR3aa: CSARGGTVGNTIYF
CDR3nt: TGCAGTGCTAGAGGTGGGACCGTGGGAAACACCATATATTTT

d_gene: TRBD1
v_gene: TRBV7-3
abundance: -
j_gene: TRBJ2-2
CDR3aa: CASSPTGQGAWNTGELFF
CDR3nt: TGTGCCAGCAGCCCCACGGGACAGGGGGCCTGGAACACCGGGGAGCTGTTTTTT

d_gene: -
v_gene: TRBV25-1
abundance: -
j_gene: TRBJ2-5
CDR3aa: CASSELSMETQYF
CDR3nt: TGTGCCAGCAGTGAACTGTCGATGGAGACCCAGTACTTC

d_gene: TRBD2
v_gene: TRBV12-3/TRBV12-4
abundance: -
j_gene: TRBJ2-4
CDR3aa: CASSSTSGGNIQYF
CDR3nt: TGTGCCAGCAGTTCGACTAGCGGGGGAAACATTCAGTACTTC

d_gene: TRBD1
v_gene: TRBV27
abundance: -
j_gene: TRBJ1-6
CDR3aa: CASSLYGTGGSPLHF
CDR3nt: TGTGCCAGCAGTTTATACGGGACAGGGGGATCACCCCTCCACTTT

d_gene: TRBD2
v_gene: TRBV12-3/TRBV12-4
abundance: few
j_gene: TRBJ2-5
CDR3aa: CASSLATGGPIQETQYF
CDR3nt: TGTGCCAGCAGTTTAGCGACGGGGGGGCCGATCCAAGAGACCCAGTACTTC

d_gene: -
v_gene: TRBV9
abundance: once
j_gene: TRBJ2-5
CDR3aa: CASSAGLSQETQYF
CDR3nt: TGTGCCAGCAGCGCCGGACTATCCCAAGAGACCCAGTACTTC

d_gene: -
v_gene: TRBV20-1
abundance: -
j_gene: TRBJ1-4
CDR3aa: CSAAGSYEKLFF
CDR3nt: TGCAGTGCCGCGGGATCCTATGAAAAACTGTTTTTT

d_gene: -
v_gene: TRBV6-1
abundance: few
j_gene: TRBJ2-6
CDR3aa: CASSEVGGFFGANVLTF
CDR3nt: TGTGCCAGCAGTGAAGTTGGAGGGTTCTTCGGGGCCAACGTCCTGACTTTC

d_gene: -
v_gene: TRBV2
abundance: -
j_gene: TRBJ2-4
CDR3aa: CASSEDANIQYF
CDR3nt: TGTGCCAGCAGTGAGGACGCTAACATTCAGTACTTC

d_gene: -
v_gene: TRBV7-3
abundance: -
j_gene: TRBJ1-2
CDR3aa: CASSSPSGAGGYTF
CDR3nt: TGTGCCAGCAGCTCCCCCTCAGGGGCGGGAGGCTACACCTTC

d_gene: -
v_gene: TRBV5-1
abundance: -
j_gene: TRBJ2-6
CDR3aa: CASGLGGDSGANVLTF
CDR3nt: TGTGCCAGCGGCTTAGGGGGGGACTCTGGGGCCAACGTCCTGACTTTC

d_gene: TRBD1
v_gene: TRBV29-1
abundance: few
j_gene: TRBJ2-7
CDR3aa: CSVEVTGTGVHEQYF
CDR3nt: TGCAGCGTTGAAGTAACCGGGACAGGGGTCCACGAGCAGTACTTC

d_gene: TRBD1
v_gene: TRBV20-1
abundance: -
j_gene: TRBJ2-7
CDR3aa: CSARGGQGYEQYF
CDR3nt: TGCAGTGCTAGGGGGGGACAGGGATACGAGCAGTACTTC

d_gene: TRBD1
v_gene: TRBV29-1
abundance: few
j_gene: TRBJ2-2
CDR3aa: CSVEARDRETGELFF
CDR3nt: TGCAGCGTTGAAGCCCGGGACAGGGAAACCGGGGAGCTGTTTTTT

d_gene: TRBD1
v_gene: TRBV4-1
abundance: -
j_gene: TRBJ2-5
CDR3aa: CASSHWDRGSLETQYF
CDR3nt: TGCGCCAGCAGCCATTGGGACAGGGGGTCCCTAGAGACCCAGTACTTC

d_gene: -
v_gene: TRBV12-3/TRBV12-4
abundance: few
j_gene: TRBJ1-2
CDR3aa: CASSLLLTGRGNYGYTF
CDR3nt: TGTGCCAGCAGTTTACTTTTGACTGGGCGGGGAAACTATGGCTACACCTTC

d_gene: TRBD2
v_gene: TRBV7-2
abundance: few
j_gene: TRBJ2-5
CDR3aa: CASSLSLASGPQETQYF
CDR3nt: TGTGCCAGCAGCTTAAGTCTGGCTAGCGGACCCCAAGAGACCCAGTACTTC

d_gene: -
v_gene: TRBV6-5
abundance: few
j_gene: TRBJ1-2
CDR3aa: CASSYLDGRLNYGYTF
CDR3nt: TGTGCCAGCAGTTACCTCGACGGACGATTGAACTATGGCTACACCTTC

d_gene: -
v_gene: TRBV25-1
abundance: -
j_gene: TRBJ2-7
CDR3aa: CASSRRGRSYEQYF
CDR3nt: TGTGCCAGCAGTCGCCGTGGACGTTCCTACGAGCAGTACTTC

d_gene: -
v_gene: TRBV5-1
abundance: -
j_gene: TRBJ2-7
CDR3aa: CASSFGPGDIYEQYF
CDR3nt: TGCGCCAGCAGCTTCGGACCGGGAGACATTTACGAGCAGTACTTC

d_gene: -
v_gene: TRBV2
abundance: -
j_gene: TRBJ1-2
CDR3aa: CASSVGPGNGYTF
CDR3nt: TGTGCCAGCAGCGTAGGCCCCGGGAATGGCTACACCTTC

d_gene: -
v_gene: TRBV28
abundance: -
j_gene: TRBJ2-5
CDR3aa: CASSSSRGSGETQYF
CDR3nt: TGTGCCAGCAGTTCCTCGAGAGGGTCCGGAGAGACCCAGTACTTC

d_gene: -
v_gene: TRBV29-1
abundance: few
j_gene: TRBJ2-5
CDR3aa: CSGMGQEETQYF
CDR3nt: TGCAGCGGCATGGGGCAGGAAGAGACCCAGTACTTC

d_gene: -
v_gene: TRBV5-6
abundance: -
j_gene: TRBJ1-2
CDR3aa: CASSWRGLESYGYTF
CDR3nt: TGTGCCAGCAGCTGGAGGGGGTTAGAGAGCTATGGCTACACCTTC

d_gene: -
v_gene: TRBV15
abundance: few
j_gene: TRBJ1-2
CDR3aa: CATSSPRRTNYGYTF
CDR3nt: TGTGCCACCAGCAGCCCCAGGAGGACCAACTATGGCTACACCTTC

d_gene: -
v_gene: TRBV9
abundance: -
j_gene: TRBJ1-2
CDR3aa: CASSADSYTF
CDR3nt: TGTGCCAGCAGCGCAGACTCCTACACCTTC

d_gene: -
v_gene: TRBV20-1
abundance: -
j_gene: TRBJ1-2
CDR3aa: CSARRTENYGYTF
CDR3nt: TGCAGTGCTAGACGGACAGAGAACTATGGCTACACCTTC

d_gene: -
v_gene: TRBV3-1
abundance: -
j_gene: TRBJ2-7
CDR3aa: CASSLVGGHEQYF
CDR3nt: TGTGCCAGCAGCCTCGTCGGGGGCCACGAGCAGTACTTC

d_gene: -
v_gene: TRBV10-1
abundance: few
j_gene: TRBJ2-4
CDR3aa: CASGRDPVDSIQYF
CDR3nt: TGCGCCAGCGGAAGGGACCCAGTAGATAGCATTCAGTACTTC

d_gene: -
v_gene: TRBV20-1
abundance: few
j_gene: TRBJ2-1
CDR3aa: CSATRGDSSYNEQFF
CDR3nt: TGCAGTGCTACGCGGGGGGACAGCTCCTACAATGAGCAGTTCTTC

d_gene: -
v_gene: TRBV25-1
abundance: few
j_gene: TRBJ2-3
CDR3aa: CASSEGGAYTDTQYF
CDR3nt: TGTGCCAGCAGTGAGGGGGGGGCCTACACAGATACGCAGTATTTT

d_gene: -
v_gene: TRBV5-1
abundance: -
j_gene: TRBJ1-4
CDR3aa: CASSGGSTATNEKLFF
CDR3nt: TGCGCCAGCAGCGGGGGTAGCACCGCAACTAATGAAAAACTGTTTTTT

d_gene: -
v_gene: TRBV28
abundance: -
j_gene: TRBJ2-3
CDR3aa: CASSSQGGVVADTQYF
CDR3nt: TGTGCCAGCAGTTCCCAGGGGGGGGTTGTGGCAGATACGCAGTATTTT

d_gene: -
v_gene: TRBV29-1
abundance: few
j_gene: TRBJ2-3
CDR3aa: CSVELGDTQYF
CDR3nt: TGCAGCGTTGAATTAGGAGATACGCAGTATTTT

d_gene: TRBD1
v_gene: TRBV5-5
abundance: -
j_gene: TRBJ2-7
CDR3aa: CASSFEQGTGVFF
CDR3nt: TGTGCCAGCAGCTTCGAGCAGGGGACAGGGGTGTTCTTC

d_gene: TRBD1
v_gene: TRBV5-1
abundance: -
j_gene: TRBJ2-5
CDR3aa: CASSAGTGRGETQYF
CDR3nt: TGCGCCAGCAGCGCCGGGACAGGGCGTGGGGAGACCCAGTACTTC

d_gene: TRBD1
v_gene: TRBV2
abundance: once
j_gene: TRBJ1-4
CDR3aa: CASSATGKNEKLFF
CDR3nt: TGTGCCAGCAGCGCGACAGGGAAGAATGAAAAACTGTTTTTT

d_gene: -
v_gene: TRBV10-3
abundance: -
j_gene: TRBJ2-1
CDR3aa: CAISGGSAYNEQFF
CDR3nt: TGTGCCATCAGTGGGGGCAGCGCTTACAATGAGCAGTTCTTC

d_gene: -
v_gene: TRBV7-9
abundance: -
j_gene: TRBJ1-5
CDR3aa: CASSLLGYQPQHF
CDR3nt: TGTGCCAGCAGCTTGTTGGGTTATCAGCCCCAGCATTTT

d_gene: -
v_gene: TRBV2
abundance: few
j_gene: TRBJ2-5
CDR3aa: CASSKGTETQYF
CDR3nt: TGTGCCAGCAGTAAGGGGACAGAGACCCAGTACTTC

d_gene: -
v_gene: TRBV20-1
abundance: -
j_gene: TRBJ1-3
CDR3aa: CSAEGAANTIYF
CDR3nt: TGCAGTGCCGAGGGCGCTGCGAACACCATATATTTT